Below, 13 T cell receptor beta chains from the same sample are listed, as sequenced in a study of beta chain features in type 1 diabetes. Whole-study findings and limits: Significant though moderate, a shortening of TCRB CDR3s appeared in all four CD4+ subsets of Type 1 diabetes patients.

Antigens for these TCRs are unknown. Expressed TCRB transcripts were sequenced, since all the RNA that had been isolated was reverse transcribed. Method: immunoSEQ multiplex PCR; TCRdb's copy keeps in-frame clones and lacks some. The table records around 260,000 clones, about a fifth of them present only once. Sequenced sample: naive CD4+ T cells from blood. The receptor set was obtained from a middle-aged woman with type 1 diabetes.

This rearrangement joins TRBV6-1 to TRBJ2-5; tentative D call: TRBD2 (5 bases). Germline V CDR1 and CDR2: MNHNS, SASEGT. Trimming removed 6 bases at V and 7 bases at J, with 12 bases between. The CDR3 is 12 amino acids. CDR3 region: CASRSAAGTQYF. The CDR3 bases are TGTGCCAGCAGGTCAGCCGCGGGGACCCAGTACTTC.

The rearrangement joins TRBV10-3 to TRBJ2-5, with 8 bases aligning to TRBD1. Trimming took 4 bases from V and 5 from J; bases not matched to a gene: 6. The CDR3 totals 14 residues. CDR1 ENHRY and CDR2 SYGVKD come from the germline V gene. The CDR3, as DNA: TGTGCCATCAGTGGCTCAAGACAGGGGGAGACCCAGTACTTC. As protein: CAISGSRQGETQYF.

This chain's CDR3 is CASSLGTANTEAFF. The CDR3 DNA sequence: TGTGCCAGCAGTCTCGGGACAGCGAACACTGAAGCTTTCTTT. This sequence joins TRBV6-6 and TRBJ1-1; 7 bases map to TRBD1. From germline, CDR1 is MNHNY and CDR2 SVGAGI (reference sequence). The CDR3 has 14 residues. J gave up 1 base and V 5 bases, and 4 bases lay outside the gene matches.

The chain joins TRBV10-3 to TRBJ2-7, with D possibly being TRBD1 (5 bases). V shed 4 bases and J shed 2 bases, with 12 bases lying between them. The CDR3 loop spans 14 amino acids. CDR1 is ENHRY, CDR2 SYGVKD, per germline. As DNA, the CDR3 is TGTGCCATCAGTGCAGGAGACAGAGCCTACGAGCAGTACTTC. Protein: CAISAGDRAYEQYF.

The chain recombines TRBV7-8 with TRBJ1-1; unclear D gene. Germline V gene sequence: CDR1 SGHVS, CDR2 FQNEAQ. The V gene lost 3 bases and the J gene lost 2 bases, with 7 bases spanning the gap. The CDR3 has 13 amino acids. The CDR3 loop is CASSLRGNTEAFF. CDR3 in DNA: TGTGCCAGCAGCTTGCGCGGAAACACTGAAGCTTTCTTT.

This clone was seen a few times. This chain links TRBV28 with TRBJ2-7; TRBD1 agrees at 8 bases. The CDR3 has 11 amino acids. J was trimmed by 4 bases and V by 10 bases; bases with no gene match: 3. Germline assignment: CDR1 MDHEN and CDR2 SYDVKM. The CDR3 sequence: CATRDRYEQYF. CDR3 in DNA: TGTGCCACCCGGGACAGGTACGAGCAGTACTTC.

There are a few counts of this clone. The gene calls are TRBV7-2 and TRBJ2-5, with 9 nucleotides matching TRBD1. The V segment lost 1 base and the J segment 4 bases; nucleotides outside the gene matches: 16. This CDR3 contains 19 residues. The germline gives CDR1 SGHTA, CDR2 FQGNSA. The CDR3 DNA is TGTGCCAGCAGCTTAGGCGCCCGTTCGACAGGGGGTGGGTCAGAGACCCAGTACTTC. Translation gives CASSLGARSTGGGSETQYF.

This chain joins TRBV28 and TRBJ2-7, with D possibly matching TRBD2 (5 bases). V shed 4 bases and J shed 2 bases, with 15 bases lying between them. Germline CDR1 and CDR2: MDHEN and SYDVKM. This CDR3 has 15 amino acids. CDR3 sequence: CASSSAELLTYEQYF. The CDR3 DNA reads as TGTGCCAGCAGTTCAGCGGAGCTACTCACCTACGAGCAGTACTTC.

The V and J genes are TRBV5-1 and TRBJ1-2; possible D gene TRBD1, 6 bases. The germline V gene encodes CDR1 SGHRS and CDR2 YFSETQ. The CDR3 contains 14 residues. V was cut by 4 bases and J by 4 bases, with 14 bases left in between. The CDR3 is CASSPRTDIYGYTF. The CDR3 DNA sequence: TGCGCCAGCAGCCCTCGGACAGACATCTATGGCTACACCTTC.

V is TRBV11-2 and J is TRBJ1-1; D uncertain. The CDR3 runs 13 residues. Germline lookup yields CDR1 SGHAT and CDR2 FQNNGV. V lost 5 bases to trimming and J lost 4 bases, with 11 bases between them. The CDR3 DNA reads TGTGCCAGCAGCGTTGTGTTGGCCACTGAAGCTTTCTTT. It translates to CASSVVLATEAFF.

The table lists this clone with a few counts. This CDR3 is CASSPPRGTEQYF. DNA for the CDR3: TGTGCCAGCAGCCCACCGCGGGGTACGGAGCAGTACTTC. The V call is TRBV5-6, the J call TRBJ2-7; TRBD2 might be the D (6 bases). The CDR3 runs 13 residues. Germline V gives CDR1 SGHDT, CDR2 YYEEEE. The V gene lost 4 bases and the J gene lost 7 bases, with 15 bases spanning the gap.

The gene calls are TRBV29-1 and TRBJ2-7; 10 nucleotides match TRBD1. Trimming took 1 base from V and 2 from J; bases not matched to a gene: 2. The CDR3 is 14 residues long. Germline V gives CDR1 SQVTM, CDR2 ANQGSEA. CDR3 sequence reads: CSVEAGTGAYEQYF. In DNA form, the CDR3 reads TGCAGCGTTGAAGCCGGGACAGGGGCCTACGAGCAGTACTTC.

V gene TRBV11-2 combines with J gene TRBJ2-3; D uncertain. Trimming stripped 5 bases from V and 2 bases from J, with 5 bases between. Germline V gene sequence: CDR1 SGHAT, CDR2 FQNNGV. This CDR3 has 12 residues. CDR3 bases: TGTGCCAGCAGCCCTAACACAGATACGCAGTATTTT. Amino acids: CASSPNTDTQYF.